These T cell receptor beta chains were read from a single sample in a study of blood T cell repertoires in COVID-19. The repertoire was sequenced with immunoSEQ multiplex PCR; TCRdb's copy has only in-frame clones and lacks some. The sample holds some 500,000 clones, approximately 87% seen once. Material for sequencing was PBMCs or T cells enriched from blood (not recorded which). The receptors come from a woman in her thirties or forties who had recovered from COVID-19. The CDR3 runs from the conserved cysteine through the conserved F or W. D genes are given only for firm matches. The listing skips clone size in some rows; elsewhere it reads once, few, many or a size class.

v_call,clone_size,j_call,d_call,cdr3_aa,cdr3_nt
TRBV12-3/TRBV12-4,NA,TRBJ1-3,NA,CASSPVAGNTIYF,TGTGCCAGCAGTCCGGTGGCTGGAAACACCATATATTTT
TRBV5-6,NA,TRBJ2-5,NA,CASSWGLRQVIEETQYF,TGTGCCAGCAGCTGGGGATTAAGACAGGTTATAGAAGAGACCCAGTACTTC
TRBV4-3,once,TRBJ2-3,TRBD2,CASSPSSGSTDTQYF,TGCGCCAGCAGCCCCTCTAGCGGGAGTACAGATACGCAGTATTTT
TRBV7-9,NA,TRBJ2-7,NA,CADGVGEAYEQYF,TGTGCCGACGGCGTCGGGGAGGCCTACGAGCAGTACTTC
TRBV19,NA,TRBJ1-1,TRBD1,CASSWDSNTEAFF,TGTGCCAGTAGTTGGGACAGTAACACTGAAGCTTTCTTT
TRBV5-1,NA,TRBJ1-1,NA,CASSYQTGNTEAFF,TGCGCCAGCAGCTATCAGACAGGGAACACTGAAGCTTTCTTT
TRBV5-6,NA,TRBJ2-2,TRBD2,CASSLGGSGTGELFF,TGTGCCAGCAGCTTGGGCGGGAGCGGTACCGGGGAGCTGTTTTTT
TRBV9,NA,TRBJ2-1,NA,CASSVVAVIGSEQFF,TGTGCCAGCAGCGTAGTTGCGGTAATAGGTAGTGAGCAGTTCTTC
TRBV11-2,NA,TRBJ2-7,NA,CASSTLAGSYEQYF,TGTGCCAGCAGTACCCTCGCGGGCTCCTACGAGCAGTACTTC
TRBV6-5,NA,TRBJ2-7,NA,CASSYESASSYEQYF,TGTGCCAGCAGTTACGAGTCCGCTAGCTCCTACGAGCAGTACTTC
TRBV3-1/TRBV3-2,NA,TRBJ2-7,TRBD2,CASSPSGRTYEQYF,TGTGCCAGCAGCCCTAGCGGGAGAACCTACGAGCAGTACTTC
TRBV27,NA,TRBJ1-1,NA,CASRRGGMNTEAFF,TGTGCCAGCAGGCGGGGGGGGATGAACACTGAAGCTTTCTTT
TRBV6-5,NA,TRBJ1-5,NA,CASSYSGGPNQPQHF,TGTGCCAGCAGTTACTCGGGGGGACCCAATCAGCCCCAGCATTTT
TRBV27,NA,TRBJ2-7,NA,CASSLSDKTYEQYF,TGTGCCAGCAGTTTATCTGACAAAACCTACGAGCAGTACTTC
TRBV27,NA,TRBJ2-4,TRBD2,CASSLAPASGSDIQYF,TGTGCCAGCAGTTTGGCCCCGGCTAGCGGGAGTGACATTCAGTACTTC
TRBV4-3,NA,TRBJ2-7,TRBD2,CASSPLTSGRYEQYF,TGCGCCAGCAGCCCCCTGACTAGCGGGCGCTACGAGCAGTACTTC
TRBV6-2/TRBV6-3,once,TRBJ1-2,NA,CASSYTDGGGYTF,TGTGCCAGCAGTTACACTGACGGCGGGGGCTACACCTTC
TRBV6-2/TRBV6-3,NA,TRBJ2-3,TRBD2,CASSRTGTRDF,TGTGCCAGCAGCAGGACCGGGACTAGGGATTTT
TRBV9,NA,TRBJ2-7,TRBD1,CASSVSPGQDIYEQYF,TGTGCCAGCAGCGTCTCGCCGGGACAGGATATTTACGAGCAGTACTTC
TRBV24-1,NA,TRBJ2-7,TRBD2,CATSDSNSVAGISHEQYF,TGTGCCACCAGTGACTCCAACTCCGTAGCGGGAATTTCCCACGAGCAGTACTTC
TRBV19,NA,TRBJ1-3,TRBD1,CASSLRQGQPGNTIYF,TGTGCCAGTAGTCTGCGACAGGGTCAACCTGGAAACACCATATATTTT
TRBV10-3,NA,TRBJ1-6,NA,CAISESYVWQGYNSPLHF,TGTGCCATCAGTGAGTCATATGTCTGGCAGGGGTATAATTCACCCCTCCACTTT
TRBV18,once,TRBJ1-4,NA,CASSSSLGPLEKLFF,TGTGCCAGCTCATCCTCGTTGGGGCCTCTTGAAAAACTGTTTTTT
TRBV7-2,NA,TRBJ1-2,NA,CASRPRNGGPRDGYTF,TGTGCCAGCAGGCCCAGAAACGGGGGACCTCGGGATGGCTACACCTTC
TRBV5-6,NA,TRBJ2-1,TRBD2,CASSLGGSRGEQFF,TGTGCCAGCAGCTTGGGCGGGAGTAGGGGTGAGCAGTTCTTC
TRBV5-8,once,TRBJ1-2,NA,CASSLRAYGYTF,TGTGCCAGCAGCCTGAGGGCATATGGCTACACCTTC
TRBV4-1,NA,TRBJ1-4,TRBD1,CASSLGRDRVSTNEKLFF,TGCGCCAGCAGCCTCGGACGGGACAGAGTTTCAACTAATGAAAAACTGTTTTTT
TRBV12-3/TRBV12-4,NA,TRBJ1-2,TRBD1,CASSFGTDYGYTF,TGTGCCAGCAGTTTTGGGACAGACTATGGCTACACCTTC
TRBV11-3,NA,TRBJ2-5,NA,CASSSLSQRETQYF,TGTGCCAGCAGCTCCCTTTCACAGCGGGAGACCCAGTACTTC
TRBV5-1,NA,TRBJ2-7,TRBD2,CASSTSGREAGAYEQYF,TGCGCCAGTAGTACTAGCGGGAGAGAAGCGGGGGCCTACGAGCAGTACTTC
TRBV16,NA,TRBJ1-1,NA,CASSQSSRLNTEAFF,TGTGCCAGCAGCCAATCGAGCCGGTTGAACACTGAAGCTTTCTTT
TRBV11-2,NA,TRBJ2-1,TRBD2,CASSLAWSSGSNEQFF,TGTGCCAGCAGCTTAGCATGGAGTAGCGGGAGCAATGAGCAGTTCTTC
TRBV9,NA,TRBJ1-6,NA,CASATGYNSPLHF,TGTGCCAGTGCGACAGGATATAATTCACCCCTCCACTTT
TRBV19,NA,TRBJ1-5,TRBD1,CASRGVRTGEKQPQHF,TGTGCCAGTAGAGGGGTCCGAACAGGGGAGAAGCAGCCCCAGCATTTT
TRBV7-2,NA,TRBJ2-7,TRBD1,CASSLAQGTGEQYF,TGTGCCAGCAGCTTAGCACAGGGGACGGGAGAGCAGTACTTC
TRBV4-1,NA,TRBJ2-7,TRBD1,CASSQGETGVFGGYEQYF,TGCGCCAGCAGCCAAGGAGAGACAGGGGTATTTGGAGGGTACGAGCAGTACTTC
TRBV24-1,NA,TRBJ2-5,TRBD1,CATSDWGTGRQETQYF,TGTGCCACCAGTGATTGGGGGACAGGGCGCCAAGAGACCCAGTACTTC
TRBV5-6,NA,TRBJ1-2,NA,CASSLRQGDGYTF,TGTGCCAGCAGCTTGAGGCAGGGTGATGGCTACACCTTC
TRBV25-1,NA,TRBJ1-1,NA,CASSDAMGRNTEAFF,TGTGCCAGCAGTGATGCTATGGGCAGGAACACTGAAGCTTTCTTT
TRBV7-9,NA,TRBJ2-2,TRBD1,CASRAGTDNTGELFF,TGTGCCAGCAGAGCCGGGACAGATAACACCGGGGAGCTGTTTTTT
TRBV10-3,NA,TRBJ1-5,NA,CAISEAQNQPQHF,TGTGCCATCAGTGAGGCCCAGAATCAGCCCCAGCATTTT
TRBV4-3,NA,TRBJ1-1,NA,CASSQGWNRNTEAFF,TGCGCCAGCAGCCAAGGTTGGAACAGGAACACTGAAGCTTTCTTT
TRBV7-9,NA,TRBJ2-3,TRBD2,CASSLTSGSTDTQYF,TGTGCCAGCAGCTTAACTAGCGGAAGCACAGATACGCAGTATTTT
TRBV6-5,NA,TRBJ2-1,TRBD2,CASSPHGLAHEQFF,TGTGCCAGCAGTCCCCACGGACTAGCCCATGAGCAGTTCTTC
TRBV19,NA,TRBJ1-5,NA,CASSIDQGNQPQHF,TGTGCCAGTAGTATAGATCAGGGAAATCAGCCCCAGCATTTT
TRBV12-3/TRBV12-4,NA,TRBJ2-7,NA,CASSLRGSEQYF,TGTGCCAGCAGTTTAAGGGGTAGCGAGCAGTACTTC
TRBV5-1,NA,TRBJ2-3,NA,CASSFSPQGTDTQYF,TGCGCCAGCAGCTTTTCCCCACAGGGAACAGATACGCAGTATTTT
TRBV9,NA,TRBJ2-7,NA,CASSGGLAYEQYF,TGTGCCAGCAGCGGGGGGCTAGCCTACGAGCAGTACTTC
TRBV30,NA,TRBJ1-6,TRBD1,CAWGPGTVNSPLHF,TGTGCCTGGGGCCCCGGGACAGTTAATTCACCCCTCCACTTT
TRBV4-1,NA,TRBJ1-5,TRBD1,CASSQFRDRLDQPQHF,TGCGCCAGCAGCCAATTCCGGGACAGGCTCGATCAGCCCCAGCATTTT
TRBV7-2,few,TRBJ1-4,NA,CASSLVSEKLFF,TGTGCCAGCAGCTTAGTATCCGAAAAACTGTTTTTT
TRBV7-6,NA,TRBJ1-3,NA,CASSLYRVAGNTIYF,TGTGCCAGCAGCTTGTACAGGGTGGCTGGAAACACCATATATTTT
TRBV4-3,NA,TRBJ2-7,TRBD1,CASSRRTGSHNEQYF,TGCGCCAGCAGCCGGCGGACAGGGTCACACAACGAGCAGTACTTC
TRBV4-3,NA,TRBJ2-7,NA,CASSQDPVEGVYEQYF,TGCGCCAGCAGCCAAGACCCAGTCGAGGGGGTATACGAGCAGTACTTC
TRBV3-1/TRBV3-2,NA,TRBJ2-7,TRBD2,CASSPRSGSTREQYF,TGTGCCAGCAGCCCCCGTAGCGGGAGTACGCGCGAGCAGTACTTC
TRBV7-2,NA,TRBJ2-5,NA,CASSYAGGQETQYF,TGTGCCAGCAGCTACGCCGGGGGTCAAGAGACCCAGTACTTC